These 15 T cell receptor beta chains came from one sample sequenced in a study of early T cells in non-severe SARS-CoV-2 infection. TCRdb processed the 5' RACE reads anew with MiXCR; each CDR3 protein has one entry. Found here are about 42,000 distinct CDR3 sequences, around 7% of them singletons; the top ten hold roughly 4.8%. The sequencing sample was made of whole blood. The receptors shown here come from an adult who was a healthcare worker with PCR-confirmed SARS-CoV-2 infection or an uninfected control (not recorded which).

The chain recombines TRBV11-2 with TRBJ2-2; D is unresolved. Germline loops: CDR1 SGHAT, CDR2 FQNNGV. The CDR3 length is 15 residues. Trimming shortened V by 4 bases and J by 9 bases, and 18 bases separated the two germline ends. The CDR3 here is CASSSIGRIARELFF. In DNA, the CDR3 is TGTGCCAGCAGCTCCATAGGACGGATTGCTCGGGAGCTGTTTTTT.

This clonotype was seen a few times. The chain combines TRBV9 with TRBJ2-5, with 7 nucleotides matching TRBD2. This CDR3 has 14 residues. Germline CDR1 SGDLS, CDR2 YYNGEE. Trimming removed 3 bases from V and 5 bases from J; junction bases left unmatched: 7. This CDR3 is CASSGGAGRETQYF. For the CDR3, the DNA is TGTGCCAGCAGCGGAGGAGCGGGGCGGGAGACCCAGTACTTC.

The chain couples TRBV11-2 to TRBJ1-5; no firm D call. This CDR3 contains 16 residues. V was trimmed by 0 bases and J by 1 base, leaving 10 bases between them. Germline-derived CDR1 and CDR2 are SGHAT and FQNNGV. The CDR3 loop is CASSLDGRRSNQPQHF. The CDR3 DNA sequence: TGTGCCAGCAGCTTAGATGGGAGACGGAGCAATCAGCCCCAGCATTTT.

This clonotype was seen at least ten times. This chain uses TRBV5-4 with TRBJ1-6, with D uncertain. The V and J ends lost 4 bases and 2 bases respectively, with 10 bases between them. In germline, CDR1 is SGHNT, CDR2 YYREEE (reference sequence). The CDR3 totals 15 residues. The CDR3 DNA is TGTGCCAGCAGCCCCCGAAGCCCCTATAATTCACCCCTCCACTTT. This translates into CASSPRSPYNSPLHF.

This clonotype was seen ten or more times. This chain links TRBV20-1 with TRBJ2-2; D gene uncertain. This CDR3 is built from 16 residues. V was trimmed by 0 bases and J by 3 bases, leaving 14 bases between them. Germline V CDR1 and CDR2: DFQATT, SNEGSKA (reference sequence). The CDR3 reads CSARDTMGDYTGELFF. CDR3 nucleotides: TGCAGTGCTAGAGATACAATGGGTGACTACACCGGGGAGCTGTTTTTT.

This clonotype was seen a handful of times. The gene calls are TRBV14 and TRBJ1-3, with D maybe TRBD1 (5 bases). From germline, CDR1 is SGHDN and CDR2 FVKESK. V was trimmed by 0 bases and J by 4 bases, leaving 10 bases between them. This CDR3 region has 15 residues. The CDR3, as DNA: TGTGCCAGCAGCCAAGAGGGAGGGGCAGGAAACACCATATATTTT. This translates into CASSQEGGAGNTIYF.

This clonotype has a count of ten or more. This sequence joins TRBV5-1 and TRBJ2-3; D remains unclear. The ends were cut back, 1 base at V and 2 bases at J, with 11 bases in the middle. CDR1 is SGHRS, CDR2 YFSETQ, per germline. CDR3 length: 15 amino acids. The CDR3 loop reads CASSLNPRYTDTQYF. CDR3 nucleotide sequence: TGCGCCAGCAGCTTGAATCCTAGATACACAGATACGCAGTATTTT.

This clonotype was found a few times. The chain links TRBV5-1 to TRBJ2-3, with 8 nucleotides matching TRBD1. The CDR3 spans 14 residues. V shed 6 bases, J shed 3 bases, and the junction held 6 bases outside the gene matches. Germline CDR1 is SGHRS and CDR2 is YFSETQ. This chain's CDR3 is CASTTGVETDTQYF. In nucleotides, the CDR3 is TGCGCCAGCACGACAGGGGTAGAGACAGATACGCAGTATTTT.

This clonotype was picked up many times. The CDR3 here is CASSLDWVWDEQFF. CDR3 nucleotide sequence: TGTGCCAGCAGCTTGGACTGGGTATGGGATGAGCAGTTCTTC. The chain links TRBV11-2 to TRBJ2-1; tentative D call: TRBD2 (5 bases). CDR1 is SGHAT and CDR2 is FQNNGV in the germline V gene. Trimming stripped 3 bases from V and 8 bases from J, with 14 bases between. The CDR3 sequence is 14 residues long.

This clonotype showed up many times. The chain employs TRBV27 and TRBJ2-5; possible D gene TRBD1, 6 bases. The CDR3 runs 14 residues. The germline V and J ends were trimmed by 3 bases and 5 bases, with 13 bases remaining between them. The germline V gene encodes CDR1 MNHEY and CDR2 SMNVEV (reference sequence). CDR3 sequence (DNA): TGTGCCAGCAGTTTTGGGGGCCAACCGGAGACCCAGTACTTC. Translated: CASSFGGQPETQYF.

This clonotype was seen repeatedly, ten times or more. This rearrangement joins TRBV12-3 or TRBV12-4 to TRBJ2-1, with TRBD1 identical over 9 bases. J gave up 9 bases and V 3 bases, and 3 bases lay outside the gene matches. The CDR3 extends over 13 amino acids. CDR3 protein: CASSFWTGAEQFF. The CDR3 nucleotides read TGTGCCAGCAGTTTCTGGACAGGGGCTGAGCAGTTCTTC.

This clonotype was detected ten times or more. This chain links TRBV7-9 with TRBJ1-1; weak D call: TRBD1 (6 bases). The CDR3 is 15 amino acids. Germline lookup yields CDR1 SEHNR and CDR2 FQNEAQ (reference sequence). Trimming pared 5 bases from V and 0 bases from J, leaving 13 bases between. CDR3: CASSPRDIMNTEAFF. As DNA, the CDR3 is TGTGCCAGCAGCCCCCGGGACATTATGAACACTGAAGCTTTCTTT.

This clonotype has more than one count but fewer than ten. V usage is TRBV5-1 and J usage is TRBJ2-5; TRBD1 matches 11 bases. From germline, CDR1 is SGHRS and CDR2 YFSETQ. This CDR3 has 17 amino acids. J was trimmed by 4 bases and V by 3 bases; bases with no gene match: 11. The CDR3 is CASSSPLSGQGGETQYF. CDR3 nucleotides: TGCGCCAGCAGCTCCCCCTTGTCGGGACAGGGGGGAGAGACCCAGTACTTC.

This clonotype was seen more than once but under ten times. This chain connects TRBV5-1 to TRBJ2-1; possibly TRBD1 or TRBD2 for D (5 bases each). The CDR3 is made up of 18 amino acids. Per the germline V gene, CDR1 is SGHRS and CDR2 is YFSETQ. Deletions cut 4 bases from V and 0 bases from J, with 20 bases between. The CDR3 region is CASSNDLVGDRSYNEQFF. The CDR3 region has the DNA TGCGCCAGCAGCAACGACTTAGTGGGGGATCGCTCCTACAATGAGCAGTTCTTC.

V gene TRBV6-1 combines with J gene TRBJ1-4; D is unclear. Trimming took off 7 bases at V and 10 bases at J, with 13 bases between the two ends. CDR1 and CDR2 from the germline V gene are MNHNS and SASEGT. The CDR3 sequence is 12 residues long. DNA for the CDR3: TGTGCCAGCAATGGACGGTACGGAAAACTGTTTTTT. This translates into CASNGRYGKLFF.